The 19 T cell receptor beta chains listed next were all sequenced from one sample in a study of patients and donors after allogeneic stem cell transplantation. One entry per CDR3 protein, called by TCRdb with MiXCR from the RT-PCR reads. This sample yields a few hundred thousand distinct CDR3 sequences, of which around 40% are seen a single time; around a tenth belongs to the top ten. Sequenced sample: blood, either unsorted or a sorted T cell fraction (not recorded which). The receptors derive from a human donor who was either an allogeneic HSCT recipient or a stem cell or donor lymphocyte infusion donor (not recorded which). It is not recorded whose cells these are; they may come from a transplant donor.

This chain links TRBV5-1 with TRBJ2-7; a weak D match, TRBD1 (6 bases). CDR1 SGHRS and CDR2 YFSETQ come from the germline V gene. Trimming shortened V by 1 base and J by 5 bases, and 13 bases separated the two germline ends. The CDR3 is 14 residues long. The CDR3 spells CASSLLGGVNEQYF. In DNA, the CDR3 is TGCGCCAGCAGCTTGCTAGGGGGAGTCAACGAGCAGTACTTC.

This clonotype was detected a few times. This chain joins TRBV6-4 and TRBJ1-1; D gene unclear. The length of the CDR3 is 14 residues. Germline CDR1 reads MRHNA; CDR2 reads SNTAGT. Trimming pared 6 bases from V and 0 bases from J, leaving 11 bases between. The CDR3 DNA reads as TGTGCCAGCAGAGGTTACTGGATGAACACTGAAGCTTTCTTT. Translated: CASRGYWMNTEAFF.

This clonotype was counted once. The gene calls are TRBV5-4 and TRBJ1-3; D perhaps matches TRBD1 (5 bases). Germline CDR1 SGHNT, CDR2 YYREEE (reference sequence). This CDR3 has 15 amino acids. V lost 0 bases to trimming and J lost 0 bases, with 7 bases between them. CDR3 sequence reads: CASSLDRNSGNTIYF. The CDR3 nucleotides read TGTGCCAGCAGCTTGGACAGGAACTCTGGAAACACCATATATTTT.

The V call is TRBV20-1, the J call TRBJ2-7; D uncertain. This CDR3 region has 12 residues. V gave up 3 bases and J gave up 0 bases, with 6 bases separating them. Per the germline V gene, CDR1 is DFQATT and CDR2 is SNEGSKA (reference sequence). CDR3 amino acids: CSASSHSYEQYF. CDR3 nucleotide sequence: TGCAGTGCTAGTAGCCACTCCTACGAGCAGTACTTC.

This clonotype was seen more than once but under ten times. The chain employs TRBV6-5 and TRBJ1-2, with 7 nucleotides matching TRBD1. The CDR3 has 15 amino acids. CDR1 is MNHEY and CDR2 is SVGAGI in the germline V gene. V trimming: 0 bases; J trimming: 4 bases; junction bases outside the gene matches: 5. CDR3 nucleotides: TGTGCCAGCAGTTACTCGAGAGGGGACAGCTATGGCTACACCTTC. Amino acids: CASSYSRGDSYGYTF.

The genes are TRBV30 and TRBJ1-6; TRBD1 matches 7 bases. The germline gives CDR1 GTSNPN, CDR2 SVGIG (reference sequence). Losses at the gene ends were 8 bases for V and 8 bases for J; bases not matched to a gene: 6. The CDR3 extends over 12 amino acids. The CDR3 DNA sequence: TGTGCCAGAAGACAGGGTGATTCACCCCTCCACTTT. Residues: CARRQGDSPLHF. Filled out from reference TRBV30 and TRBJ1-6, the complete variable domain reads SQTIHQWPATLVQPVGSPLSLECTVEGTSNPNLYWYRQAAGRGLQLLFYSVGIGQISSEVPQNLSASRPQDRQFILSSKKLLLSDSGFYLCARRQGDSPLHFGNGTRLTVT.

The gene calls are TRBV7-9 and TRBJ2-5; D is perhaps TRBD1 (5 bases). V lost 3 bases and J 1 base, leaving 12 bases between the germline ends. The CDR3 covers 15 residues. Germline CDR1 SEHNR, CDR2 FQNEAQ (reference sequence). CDR3 loop: CASSFFRESQETQYF. The CDR3 DNA reads as TGTGCCAGCAGCTTCTTCAGGGAAAGCCAAGAGACCCAGTACTTC.

This chain links TRBV3-1 with TRBJ1-5; weak D call: TRBD1 (5 bases). CDR1 and CDR2 (germline): LGHDT, YNNKEL (reference sequence). Trimming pared 1 base from V and 6 bases from J, leaving 7 bases between. This CDR3 spans 13 amino acids. CDR3 sequence reads: CASSQGGVQPQHF. The CDR3 DNA reads as TGTGCCAGCAGCCAAGGAGGGGTTCAGCCCCAGCATTTT.

This chain connects TRBV7-3 to TRBJ2-6; D gene uncertain. Germline V gene lookup returns CDR1 SGHTA and CDR2 FQGTGA. CDR3 size: 16 residues. Trimming took off 2 bases at V and 1 base at J, with 9 bases between the two ends. The CDR3 DNA is TGTGCCAGCAGCTTAGAGGTGGTGTCTGGGGCCAACGTCCTGACTTTC. Protein product: CASSLEVVSGANVLTF.

This clonotype was observed a handful of times. The gene calls are TRBV4-1 and TRBJ1-1, with no clear D. Germline V gene sequence: CDR1 MGHRA, CDR2 YSYEKL. The CDR3 runs to 14 residues. Trimming cost V 2 bases and J 11 bases, with 18 bases left between them. In DNA form, the CDR3 reads TGCGCCAGCAGCCAACCTGACACGCTTTTATGGGCTTTCTTT. It yields the protein CASSQPDTLLWAFF.

V is TRBV20-1 and J is TRBJ1-4; D is undetermined. The V gene lost 2 bases and the J gene lost 8 bases, with 6 bases spanning the gap. Germline V gene lookup returns CDR1 DFQATT and CDR2 SNEGSKA (reference sequence). CDR3 length: 11 residues. CDR3 residues: CSARRSEKLFF. The CDR3 DNA is TGCAGTGCTAGACGTTCGGAAAAACTGTTTTTT.

CDR3 sequence reads: CASSVSGGGEKLFF. CDR3 in DNA: TGTGCCAGCAGCGTTTCGGGGGGTGGAGAAAAACTGTTTTTT. This chain links TRBV9 with TRBJ1-4; a weak D match, TRBD1 (5 bases). The germline V gene has CDR1 SGDLS and CDR2 YYNGEE. V dropped 2 bases and J dropped 8 bases, with 13 bases sitting between them. There are 14 residues in the CDR3.

This chain links TRBV29-1 with TRBJ2-5; D ambiguous. Per germline, CDR1 SQVTM and CDR2 ANQGSEA. This CDR3 comprises 14 residues. Trimming took off 8 bases at V and 5 bases at J, with 21 bases between the two ends. The CDR3 spells CSFHQLGVWETQYF. In nucleotides, the CDR3 is TGCAGCTTTCATCAGTTAGGAGTATGGGAGACCCAGTACTTC.

The chain combines TRBV4-2 with TRBJ2-1; 8 bases agree with TRBD1. J gave up 8 bases and V 4 bases, and 4 bases lay outside the gene matches. The germline V gene encodes CDR1 LGHNA and CDR2 YNFKEQ. CDR3 length equals 13 residues. CDR3 coding DNA: TGTGCCAGCAGCCGGACAGGGAAGGATGAGCAGTTCTTC. Translating gives CASSRTGKDEQFF.

DNA of the CDR3: TGTGCCAGCAGCGTAGTTGGGACAGGGGTAGACGAGCAGTACTTC. Residues: CASSVVGTGVDEQYF. This rearrangement joins TRBV9 to TRBJ2-7, with 10 nucleotides matching TRBD1. V lost 0 bases and J lost 5; bases outside the gene matches: 5. CDR3 length: 15 amino acids. Looked up from germline, CDR1 is SGDLS and CDR2 is YYNGEE.

This clonotype appeared a single time. V usage is TRBV5-6 and J usage is TRBJ2-6; D is ambiguous. This CDR3 region has 13 residues. The V and J ends lost 4 bases and 8 bases respectively, with 10 bases between them. Germline values: CDR1 SGHDT, CDR2 YYEEEE. In nucleotides, the CDR3 is TGTGCCAGCAGCACCCTTATAACCAACGTCCTGACTTTC. It specifies CASSTLITNVLTF.

J is TRBJ2-3 and V is TRBV12-3 or TRBV12-4, with 10 bases matching TRBD2. This CDR3 is built from 15 residues. Losses at the gene ends were 7 bases for V and 6 bases for J; bases not matched to a gene: 10. CDR3 coding DNA: TGTGCCAGCACCATACCCGGACTAGCGGCGGATACGCAGTATTTT. Its translation is CASTIPGLAADTQYF.

The V and J genes are TRBV12-3 or TRBV12-4 and TRBJ1-1, with 11 bases aligning to TRBD1. The CDR3 consists of 13 residues. The ends lost 4 bases at V and 6 bases at J; junction bases unmatched: 1. CDR3 bases: TGTGCCAGCAGTTGGGACAGGGGGGCTGAAGCTTTCTTT. Translation: CASSWDRGAEAFF.

In its sample, this clonotype was seen many times. This chain uses TRBV10-3 with TRBJ1-1, with D unresolved. Germline values: CDR1 ENHRY, CDR2 SYGVKD. Trimming shortened V by 10 bases and J by 1 base, and 10 bases separated the two germline ends. CDR3 length: 12 amino acids. The CDR3 DNA reads as TGTGCCACCAGGCCGTCGAACACTGAAGCTTTCTTT. Residues: CATRPSNTEAFF.